This is a list of T cell receptor beta chains from one sample in a study of blood T cells in healthy people across ages. TCRdb re-analysed the 5' RACE reads in MiXCR, keeping a single row per CDR3 protein. The repertoire holds 600,000 or so distinct CDR3 sequences, with about 28% as singletons. Material: blood. Receptors originate from a woman of 80 years or more in good health. Both conserved end residues are part of each CDR3. D genes are given only for firm matches. Expanded clones are given a class, and other clones once, few, many or no size at all.

V gene	D gene	J gene	clone size	CDR3 protein	CDR3 DNA
TRBV5-1	TRBD1	TRBJ1-4	few	CASSQGGRNEKLFF	TGCGCCAGCAGCCAGGGGGGTCGGAATGAAAAACTGTTTTTT
TRBV6-5	TRBD2	TRBJ2-5	.	CASSGRGGLNEQYF	TGTGCCAGCAGTGGTCGGGGGGGCCTCAATGAGCAGTACTTC
TRBV20-1	.	TRBJ2-1	many	CSARDRDTLGYNEQFF	TGCAGTGCTAGAGACCGGGACACCCTGGGATACAATGAGCAGTTCTTC
TRBV10-3	.	TRBJ2-1	many	CAISESSGGSRLEQFF	TGTGCCATCAGTGAGTCGTCGGGGGGCTCCCGTTTGGAGCAGTTCTTC
TRBV20-1	TRBD2	TRBJ2-3	.	CSASALGGANTQYF	TGCAGTGCCTCCGCTCTCGGGGGGGCGAATACGCAGTATTTT
TRBV11-2	TRBD1	TRBJ2-5	many	CASSLGQGWALETQYF	TGTGCCAGCAGCTTAGGACAGGGCTGGGCTCTAGAGACCCAGTACTTC
TRBV9	.	TRBJ2-7	many	CASSVGARAHEQYF	TGTGCCAGCAGCGTAGGGGCCAGGGCCCACGAGCAGTACTTC
TRBV20-1	TRBD2	TRBJ2-7	many	CSARTSSGGTYEQYF	TGCAGTGCTAGAACCTCTAGCGGGGGGACCTACGAGCAGTACTTC
TRBV20-1	TRBD2	TRBJ2-7	.	CSVPGLAQDEQYF	TGCAGTGTCCCGGGACTAGCCCAAGACGAGCAGTACTTC
TRBV29-1	TRBD2	TRBJ2-1	.	CSVEGLAGGPNEQFF	TGCAGCGTTGAGGGCCTAGCGGGAGGGCCGAATGAGCAGTTCTTC
TRBV7-2	TRBD1	TRBJ1-2	.	CASSSDRGWYGYTF	TGTGCCAGCAGCTCTGACAGGGGGTGGTATGGCTACACCTTC
TRBV7-9	TRBD1	TRBJ2-1	few	CARQGRSGEQFF	TGTGCCCGACAGGGTCGGTCGGGTGAGCAGTTCTTC
TRBV6-5	TRBD1	TRBJ2-5	many	CASSYSGAGGAETQYF	TGTGCCAGCAGTTACTCCGGGGCAGGGGGCGCGGAGACCCAGTACTTC
TRBV12-3/TRBV12-4	.	TRBJ1-1	.	CASHSDGRLTEAFF	TGTGCCAGCCATTCGGACGGGAGGCTCACTGAAGCTTTCTTT
TRBV6-1	TRBD1	TRBJ1-5	many	CASRGTGARPESNQPQHF	TGTGCCAGCAGGGGGACAGGGGCCAGGCCGGAGAGCAATCAGCCCCAGCATTTT
TRBV10-3	.	TRBJ2-6	many	CAISQSSGANVLTF	TGTGCCATCAGTCAGAGTTCAGGGGCCAACGTCCTGACTTTC
TRBV15	.	TRBJ2-7	many	CATSRDPRETRANNEQYF	TGTGCCACCAGCAGGGATCCCCGGGAGACCCGGGCAAATAACGAGCAGTACTTC
TRBV2	.	TRBJ1-4	many	CASSSDRGTTNEKLFF	TGTGCCAGCAGCTCGGACAGAGGAACAACTAATGAAAAACTGTTTTTT
TRBV20-1	TRBD2	TRBJ2-3	few	CSARDLVAGGRDTQYF	TGCAGTGCTAGAGATCTGGTAGCGGGGGGGCGGGATACGCAGTATTTT
TRBV4-1	.	TRBJ1-2	.	CASSQAGIFGYTF	TGCGCCAGCAGCCAAGCAGGGATCTTTGGCTACACCTTC
TRBV7-2	TRBD1	TRBJ1-1	.	CASNPQGASEAFF	TGTGCCAGCAACCCACAGGGGGCTTCTGAAGCTTTCTTT
TRBV6-1	TRBD1	TRBJ1-5	.	CASSAGTGANQPKHF	TGTGCCAGCAGTGCAGGGACAGGGGCCAATCAGCCCAAGCATTTT
TRBV5-1	.	TRBJ1-1	few	CASSWTTANTEAFF	TGCGCCAGCAGCTGGACGACAGCGAACACTGAAGCTTTCTTT